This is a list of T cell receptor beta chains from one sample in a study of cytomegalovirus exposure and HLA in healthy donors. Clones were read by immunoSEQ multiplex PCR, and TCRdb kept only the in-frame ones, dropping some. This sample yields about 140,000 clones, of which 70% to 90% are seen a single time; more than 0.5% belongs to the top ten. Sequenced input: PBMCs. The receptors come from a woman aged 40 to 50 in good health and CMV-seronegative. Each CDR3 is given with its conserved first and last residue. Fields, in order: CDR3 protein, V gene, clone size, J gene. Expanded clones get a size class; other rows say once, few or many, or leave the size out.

CAWSVEGYEQYF TRBV30 NA TRBJ2-7
CASSSRFRDRNTDTQYF TRBV28 NA TRBJ2-3
CASSQDRGNQPQHF TRBV7-2 NA TRBJ1-5
CASSPGLAMAYEQYF TRBV7-6 NA TRBJ2-7
CASSLTASYEQYF TRBV2 NA TRBJ2-7
CASSGEGVRTGELFF TRBV2 NA TRBJ2-2
CASSRGTGQGYQPQHF TRBV19 NA TRBJ1-5
CASSEGAGPTGNQPQHF TRBV6-1 NA TRBJ1-5
CASSFGGEQYF TRBV27 NA TRBJ2-7
CSSGTPNTGELFF TRBV7-9 once TRBJ2-2
CASSEGQIQTQYF TRBV2 NA TRBJ2-5
CASSRSGGTDTQYF TRBV5-1 NA TRBJ2-3
CASSARFQSIRGTKNIQYF TRBV21-1 NA TRBJ2-4
CAWSRQGHYGYTF TRBV30 NA TRBJ1-2
CASRRGVSYEQYF TRBV6-5 NA TRBJ2-7
CASSRGGEKLFF TRBV28 NA TRBJ1-4
CASSVCWRTSYNEQFF TRBV9 NA TRBJ2-1
CASSLGGDSSYNEQFF TRBV5-1 NA TRBJ2-1
CASSFRAFPSYNEQFF TRBV7-2 NA TRBJ2-1
CATRSGLGEYEQYF TRBV10-3 NA TRBJ2-7